The entry below describes one T cell receptor beta chain. This record belongs to a study of blood T cell repertoires in COVID-19. The data were produced by immunoSEQ multiplex PCR, yet TCRdb's version contains in-frame clones alone and is incomplete. The repertoire holds approximately 230,000 clones, with 70% to 90% as singletons. The CDR3 totals 14 residues. Germline loops: CDR1 SGHKS, CDR2 YYEKEE (reference sequence). With 5 bases removed from V and 2 bases from J, the gap between germline ends came to 14 bases. The sequenced sample was peripheral blood. The source is an elderly man with acute or convalescent COVID-19. The V call is TRBV5-5, the J call TRBJ2-7; D possibly corresponds to TRBD2 (6 bases). The CDR3 sequence is CASSFTGSAYEQYF. As DNA, the CDR3 is TGTGCCAGCAGTTTCACCGGGAGCGCCTACGAGCAGTACTTC.